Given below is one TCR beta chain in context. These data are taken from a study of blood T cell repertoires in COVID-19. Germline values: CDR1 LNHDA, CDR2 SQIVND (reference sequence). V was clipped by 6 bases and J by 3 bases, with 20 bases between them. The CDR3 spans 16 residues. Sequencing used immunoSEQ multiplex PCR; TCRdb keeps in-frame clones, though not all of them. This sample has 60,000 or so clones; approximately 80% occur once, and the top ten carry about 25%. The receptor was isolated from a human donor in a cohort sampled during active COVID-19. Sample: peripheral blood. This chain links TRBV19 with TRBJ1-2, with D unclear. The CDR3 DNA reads TGTGCCAGTAGCCCCACCCGGGAGATTTGGTACTATGGCTACACCTTC. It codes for CASSPTREIWYYGYTF.